This T cell receptor (beta chain) was captured by sequencing in a study of CD8+ T cells in alopecia areata. CDR3 length equals 18 residues. V shed 3 bases and J 2 bases; nucleotides not matched to a gene: 16. Germline V gene sequence: CDR1 SQVTM, CDR2 ANQGSEA. After isolation, RNA underwent reverse transcription to generate cDNA as the sequencing template. The assay was immunoSEQ multiplex PCR, and TCRdb's table has in-frame clones only and misses some. The sample shows around 34,000 clones, 55% of them seen only once. The study's findings and limits: Resident alphabeta T-cell populations of normal skin are likewise subject to sequencing in scalp samples.

In regard to this clone: Antigen unknown.

Specimen: NKG2D-high CD8+ T cells sorted from blood. This sequence was found in a human donor with alopecia areata. This sequence joins TRBV29-1 and TRBJ1-2; 9 nucleotides agree with TRBD1. The CDR3 loop reads CSVEAGVGQGNSNYGYTF. In DNA form, the CDR3 reads TGCAGCGTTGAGGCGGGCGTAGGACAGGGGAACTCCAACTATGGCTACACCTTC.